These 13 T cell receptor beta chains came from one sample sequenced in a study of cytomegalovirus exposure and HLA in healthy donors. This PCR relied on a set of 60 Vbeta primers and 13 Jbeta primers. The method was immunoSEQ multiplex PCR; TCRdb's version includes in-frame clones alone and lacks a portion of them. The table shows 150,000 to 200,000 clones, with 81% occurring only once. Sample: PBMCs. The source is a woman between 18 and 29 years old in good health and CMV-seropositive.

This chain joins TRBV4-1 and TRBJ2-5; possibly TRBD1 for D (7 bases). The closer fit of TRBJ2-7 to the DNA end suggests the J call may be wrong. Germline V lookup: CDR1 MGHRA, CDR2 YSYEKL. The CDR3 sequence is 15 residues long. CDR3 protein: CASSQLRGASAEQYF. CDR3 DNA: TGCGCCAGCAGCCAGCTCAGGGGGGCATCCGCCGAGCAGTACTTC.

This chain joins TRBV2 and TRBJ1-6; D uncertain. V was shortened by 4 bases and J by 7 bases, with 14 bases between the two germline ends. Germline V gene lookup returns CDR1 SNHLY and CDR2 FYNNEI. CDR3 length equals 15 residues. The CDR3 loop reads CASSVSDGRNSPLHF. Written as DNA, the CDR3 is TGTGCCAGCAGTGTCTCCGACGGGAGAAATTCACCCCTCCACTTT.

The gene calls are TRBV18 and TRBJ1-1; D unclear. This CDR3 is built from 12 residues. Trimming removed 2 bases at V and 7 bases at J, with 8 bases between. Germline loops: CDR1 KGHSH, CDR2 LQKENI. The CDR3 DNA follows: TGTGCCAGCTCACCAATGGCAGTTGAAGCTTTCTTT. This sequence encodes CASSPMAVEAFF.

The rearrangement links TRBV10-3 to TRBJ2-1; TRBD2 matches 8 bases. V was clipped by 3 bases and J by 4 bases; unmatched bases: 5. CDR3 length: 15 residues. Germline-derived CDR1 and CDR2 are ENHRY and SYGVKD. In nucleotides, the CDR3 is TGTGCCATCAGTGATTCGGGGGGGGCGTACAATGAGCAGTTCTTC. Its protein is CAISDSGGAYNEQFF.

The V and J genes are TRBV4-2 and TRBJ2-5; 9 positions match TRBD2. CDR3 length equals 16 residues. V lost 0 bases to trimming and J lost 5 bases; unmatched junction nucleotides: 7. The V gene's germline CDR1 is LGHNA and CDR2 YNFKEQ. This CDR3 is CASSQDRAGGGETQYF. The CDR3 nucleotides are TGTGCCAGCAGCCAAGATCGAGCGGGGGGAGGTGAGACCCAGTACTTC.

The rearrangement links TRBV5-6 to TRBJ2-2; TRBD1 might be the D (5 bases). Trimming took 0 bases from V and 3 from J, leaving 12 bases between them. Germline V lookup: CDR1 SGHDT, CDR2 YYEEEE. The CDR3 totals 16 residues. For the CDR3, the DNA is TGTGCCAGCAGCTTGGGGGTTACAGGAGACACCGGGGAGCTGTTTTTT. Residues: CASSLGVTGDTGELFF.

V gene TRBV4-2 combines with J gene TRBJ2-2; 11 bases map to TRBD2. The length of the CDR3 is 17 residues. With 1 base clipped from V and 4 bases from J, the junction kept 5 bases outside the gene matches. In germline, CDR1 is LGHNA, CDR2 YNFKEQ. The CDR3 loop reads CASSQGTSGSGTGELFF. The CDR3 DNA follows: TGTGCCAGCAGCCAAGGGACTAGCGGGTCGGGCACCGGGGAGCTGTTTTTT.

The V call is TRBV4-2, the J call TRBJ1-2; no firm D call. V gave up 1 base and J gave up 6 bases, with 15 bases separating them. CDR3 size: 15 residues. Looked up from germline, CDR1 is LGHNA and CDR2 is YNFKEQ. The CDR3 reads CASSQAAATPDGYTF. The CDR3 coding sequence is TGTGCCAGCAGCCAAGCGGCAGCGACGCCAGATGGCTACACCTTC.

The V call is TRBV18, the J call TRBJ2-6; D is perhaps TRBD1 (5 bases). Germline-derived CDR1 and CDR2 are KGHSH and LQKENI. V was trimmed by 0 bases and J by 2 bases, leaving 11 bases between them. CDR3 size: 17 residues. CDR3 in amino acids: CASSPPGRVPGANVLTF. CDR3 bases: TGTGCCAGCTCACCACCGGGCAGGGTACCTGGGGCCAACGTCCTGACTTTC.

This clone was seen a single time. The chain combines TRBV9 with TRBJ2-3; TRBD2 is a possible D gene (7 bases). Trimming left V 0 bases short and J 11 bases short, with 19 bases between. Germline lookup yields CDR1 SGDLS and CDR2 YYNGEE. This CDR3 comprises 15 residues. The CDR3 DNA reads TGTGCCAGCAGCGTAGAGGTTGCGGGGGCCCTCCGGCAGTATTTT. Translating gives CASSVEVAGALRQYF. Full variable domain (remainder filled in from reference TRBV9 and TRBJ2-3): DSGVTQTPKHLITATGQRVTLRCSPRSGDLSVYWYQQSLDQGLQFLIQYYNGEERAKGNILERFSAQQFPDLHSELNLSSLELGDSALYFCASSVEVAGALRQYFGPGTRLTVL.

The chain couples TRBV6-6 to TRBJ1-3; no reliable D call. Between the trimmed V and J ends, which lost 8 bases and 0 bases, there was a span of 14 bases. Germline V lookup: CDR1 MNHNY, CDR2 SVGAGI (reference sequence). The CDR3 has 15 amino acids. CDR3 DNA: TGTGCCAGCGTGCCAAGCGCATACTCTGGAAACACCATATATTTT. Translating it yields CASVPSAYSGNTIYF.

V and J are TRBV27 and TRBJ1-1, with D unclear. V was pared by 6 bases and J by 3 bases, with 20 bases between. From germline, CDR1 is MNHEY and CDR2 SMNVEV (reference sequence). This CDR3 has 16 amino acids. DNA for the CDR3: TGTGCCAGCAGCTCCTTCAGCCAGGCGGAGGACACTGAAGCTTTCTTT. Translated: CASSSFSQAEDTEAFF.

This rearrangement joins TRBV18 to TRBJ1-2; 8 positions agree with TRBD1. J lost 3 bases, V lost 5 bases, and 5 bases had no gene match. The length of the CDR3 is 14 residues. Germline values: CDR1 KGHSH, CDR2 LQKENI. The CDR3 DNA reads as TGTGCCAGCTCAGTCGACAGGGGTGACTATGGCTACACCTTC. Translation: CASSVDRGDYGYTF.